This T cell receptor (beta chain) was recovered during a study of T cells in Graves' hyperthyroidism and ophthalmopathy. V shed 10 bases and J 6 bases; nucleotides not matched to a gene: 14. The germline CDR1 and CDR2 sequences are MNHNS and SASEGT. The length of the CDR3 is 15 residues. This clonotype appeared many times. Amplification targeted TCR beta CDR3 regions from RNA transcripts. An initial round of RT-PCR targeting the TCR CDR3 relied on the HTBI primer set. TCRdb reprocessed the multiplex PCR reads via MiXCR and lists one record per CDR3 protein. This table holds about 700,000 distinct CDR3 sequences, 11% to 15% found once.

Sequenced material: blood. The receptor comes from a woman aged 18-29 years with Graves' hyperthyroidism. This chain uses TRBV6-1 with TRBJ2-1; TRBD2 agrees at 8 bases. This chain's CDR3 is CATFWTGGPSNEQFF. CDR3 nucleotide sequence: TGTGCCACTTTTTGGACGGGAGGGCCCTCCAATGAGCAGTTCTTC.